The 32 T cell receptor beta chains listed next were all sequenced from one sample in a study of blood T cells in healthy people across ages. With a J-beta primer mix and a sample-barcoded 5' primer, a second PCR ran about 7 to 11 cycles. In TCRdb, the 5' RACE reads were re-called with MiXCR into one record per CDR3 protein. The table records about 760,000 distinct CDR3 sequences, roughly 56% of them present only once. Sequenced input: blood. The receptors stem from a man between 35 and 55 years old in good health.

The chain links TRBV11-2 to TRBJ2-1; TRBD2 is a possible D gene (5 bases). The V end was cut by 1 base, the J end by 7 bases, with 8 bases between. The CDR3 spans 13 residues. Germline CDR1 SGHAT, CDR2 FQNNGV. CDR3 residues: CASSLVERNEQFF. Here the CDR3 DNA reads TGTGCCAGCAGCTTAGTGGAGCGGAATGAGCAGTTCTTC.

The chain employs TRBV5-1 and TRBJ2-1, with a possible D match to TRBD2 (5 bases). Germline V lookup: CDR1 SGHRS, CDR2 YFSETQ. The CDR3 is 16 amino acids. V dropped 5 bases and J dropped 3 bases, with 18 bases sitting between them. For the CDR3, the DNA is TGCGCCAGCAGAAGGAGCGGCATATCCTTCTACAATGAGCAGTTCTTC. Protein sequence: CASRRSGISFYNEQFF.

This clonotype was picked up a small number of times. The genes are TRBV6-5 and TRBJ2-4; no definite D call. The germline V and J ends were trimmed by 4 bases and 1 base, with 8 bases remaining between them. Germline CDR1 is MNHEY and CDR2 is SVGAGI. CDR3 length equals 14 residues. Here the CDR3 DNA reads TGTGCCAGCAGTTTCCTCCCGGCCAAAAACATTCAGTACTTC. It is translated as CASSFLPAKNIQYF.

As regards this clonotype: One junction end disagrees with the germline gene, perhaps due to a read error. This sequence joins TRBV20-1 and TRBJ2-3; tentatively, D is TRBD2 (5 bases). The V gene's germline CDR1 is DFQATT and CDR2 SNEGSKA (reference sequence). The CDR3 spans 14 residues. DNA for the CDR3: TGCAGTGCGGACGGTGGACCTAGCACAGATACGCGGTATTTT. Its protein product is CSADGGPSTDTRYF.

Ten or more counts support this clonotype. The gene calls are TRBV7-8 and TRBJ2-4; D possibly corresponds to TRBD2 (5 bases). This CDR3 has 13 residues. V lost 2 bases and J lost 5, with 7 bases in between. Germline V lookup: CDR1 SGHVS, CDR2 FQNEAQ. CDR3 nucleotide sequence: TGTGCCAGCAGCTTATCGCGGGAAAACATTCAGTACTTC. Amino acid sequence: CASSLSRENIQYF. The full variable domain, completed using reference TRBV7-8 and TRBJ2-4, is GAGVSQSPRYKVAKRGQDVALRCDPISGHVSLFWYQQALGQGPEFLTYFQNEAQLDKSGLPSDRFFAERPEGSVSTLKIQRTQQEDSAVYLCASSLSRENIQYFGAGTRLSVL.

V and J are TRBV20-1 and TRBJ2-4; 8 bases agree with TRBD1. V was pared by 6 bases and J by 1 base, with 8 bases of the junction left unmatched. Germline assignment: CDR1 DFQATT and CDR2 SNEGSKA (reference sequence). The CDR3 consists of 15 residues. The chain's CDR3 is CSAPAGGAAKNIQYF. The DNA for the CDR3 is TGCAGTGCGCCGGCAGGGGGCGCCGCCAAAAACATTCAGTACTTC.

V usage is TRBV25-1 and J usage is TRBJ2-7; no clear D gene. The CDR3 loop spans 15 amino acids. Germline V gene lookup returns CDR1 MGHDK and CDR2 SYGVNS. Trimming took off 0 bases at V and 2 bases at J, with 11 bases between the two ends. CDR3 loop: CASSEYRTGTYEQYF. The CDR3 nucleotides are TGTGCCAGCAGTGAATATAGGACCGGTACCTACGAGCAGTACTTC.

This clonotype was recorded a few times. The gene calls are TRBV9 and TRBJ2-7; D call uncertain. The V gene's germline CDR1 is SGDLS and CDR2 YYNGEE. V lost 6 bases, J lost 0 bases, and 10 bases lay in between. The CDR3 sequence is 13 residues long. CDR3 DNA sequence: TGTGCCAGCAACGGCCAGAACTCCTACGAGCAGTACTTC. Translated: CASNGQNSYEQYF.

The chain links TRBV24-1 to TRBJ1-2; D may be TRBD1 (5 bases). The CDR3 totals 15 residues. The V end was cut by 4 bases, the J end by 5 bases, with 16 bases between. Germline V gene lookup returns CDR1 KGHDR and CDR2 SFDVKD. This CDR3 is CATSDMTRQPYGYTF. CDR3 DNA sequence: TGTGCCACCAGTGACATGACTAGACAGCCATATGGCTACACCTTC.

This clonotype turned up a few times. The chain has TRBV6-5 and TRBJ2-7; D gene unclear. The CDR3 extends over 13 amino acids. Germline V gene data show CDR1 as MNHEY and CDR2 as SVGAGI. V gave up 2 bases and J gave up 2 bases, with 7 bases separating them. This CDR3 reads CASSYGSTYEQYF. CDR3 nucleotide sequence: TGTGCCAGCAGTTACGGGTCAACCTACGAGCAGTACTTC.

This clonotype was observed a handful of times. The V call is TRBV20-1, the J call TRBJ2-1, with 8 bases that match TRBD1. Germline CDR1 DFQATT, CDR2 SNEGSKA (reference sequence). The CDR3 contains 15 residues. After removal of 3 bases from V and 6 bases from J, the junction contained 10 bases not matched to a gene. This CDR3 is CSASTGQGISNEQFF. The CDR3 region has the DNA TGCAGTGCTAGTACCGGACAGGGAATCTCCAATGAGCAGTTCTTC.

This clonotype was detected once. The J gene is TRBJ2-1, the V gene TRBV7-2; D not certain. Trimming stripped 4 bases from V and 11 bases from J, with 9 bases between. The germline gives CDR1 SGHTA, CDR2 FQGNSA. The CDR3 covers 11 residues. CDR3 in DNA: TGTGCCAGCAGCTCGGAGTGGCAGCAGTTCTTC. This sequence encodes CASSSEWQQFF.

The CDR3 DNA reads as TGCAGTGCTAGAGATCTCCGGGCAGCGGGGGAAAAACTGTTTTTT. It is translated as CSARDLRAAGEKLFF. V and J are TRBV20-1 and TRBJ1-4, with no clear D. Trimming took 0 bases from V and 8 from J, leaving 16 bases between them. The CDR3 consists of 15 residues. The V gene's germline CDR1 is DFQATT and CDR2 SNEGSKA (reference sequence).

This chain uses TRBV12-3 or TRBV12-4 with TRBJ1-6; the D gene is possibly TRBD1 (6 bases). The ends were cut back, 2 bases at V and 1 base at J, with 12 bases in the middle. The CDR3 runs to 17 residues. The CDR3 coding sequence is TGTGCCAGCAGTTTACGCAGGGGAGGGTCCTATAATTCACCCCTCCACTTT. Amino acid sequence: CASSLRRGGSYNSPLHF.

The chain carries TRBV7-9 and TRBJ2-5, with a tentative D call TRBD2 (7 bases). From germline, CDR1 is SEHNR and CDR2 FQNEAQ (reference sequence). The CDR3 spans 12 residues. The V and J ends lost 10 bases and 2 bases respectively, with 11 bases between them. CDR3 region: CATGGRQETQYF. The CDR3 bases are TGTGCCACGGGGGGCCGTCAAGAGACCCAGTACTTC.

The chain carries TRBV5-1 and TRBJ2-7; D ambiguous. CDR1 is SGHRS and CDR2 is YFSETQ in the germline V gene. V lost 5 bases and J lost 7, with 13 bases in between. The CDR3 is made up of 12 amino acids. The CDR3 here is CASRRSENEQYF. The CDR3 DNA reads TGCGCCAGCAGACGGTCCGAGAATGAGCAGTACTTC. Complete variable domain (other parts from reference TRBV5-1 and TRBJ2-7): KAGVTQTPRYLIKTRGQQVTLSCSPISGHRSVSWYQQTPGQGLQFLFEYFSETQRNKGNFPGRFSGRQFSNSRSEMNVSTLELGDSALYLCASRRSENEQYFGPGTRLTVT.

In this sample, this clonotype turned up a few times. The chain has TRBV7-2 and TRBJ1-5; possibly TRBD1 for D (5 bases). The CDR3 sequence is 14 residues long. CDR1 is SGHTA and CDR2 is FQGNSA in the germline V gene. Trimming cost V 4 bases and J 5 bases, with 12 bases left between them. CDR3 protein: CASSSGSRYQPQHF. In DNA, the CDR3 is TGTGCCAGCAGCTCAGGGAGTAGGTATCAGCCCCAGCATTTT.

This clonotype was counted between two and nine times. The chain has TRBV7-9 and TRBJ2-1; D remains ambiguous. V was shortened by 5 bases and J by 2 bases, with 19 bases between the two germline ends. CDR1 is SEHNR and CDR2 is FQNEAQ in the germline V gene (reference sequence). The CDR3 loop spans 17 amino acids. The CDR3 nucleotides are TGTGCCAGCAGCCCGCCAAGCAGTGGTGGTCCCTACAATGAGCAGTTCTTC. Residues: CASSPPSSGGPYNEQFF.

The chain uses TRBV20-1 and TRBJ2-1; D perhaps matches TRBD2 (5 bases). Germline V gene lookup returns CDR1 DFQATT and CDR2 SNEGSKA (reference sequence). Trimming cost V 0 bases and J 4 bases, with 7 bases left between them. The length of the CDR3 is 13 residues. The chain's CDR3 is CSARDGGYNEQFF. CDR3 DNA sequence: TGCAGTGCTAGAGACGGAGGATACAATGAGCAGTTCTTC.

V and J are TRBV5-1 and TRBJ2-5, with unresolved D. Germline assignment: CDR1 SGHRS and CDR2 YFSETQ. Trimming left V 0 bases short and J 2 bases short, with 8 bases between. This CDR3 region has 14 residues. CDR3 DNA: TGCGCCAGCAGCTTGGAGACACTTCAAGAGACCCAGTACTTC. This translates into CASSLETLQETQYF. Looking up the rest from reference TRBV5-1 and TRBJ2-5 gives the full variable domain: KAGVTQTPRYLIKTRGQQVTLSCSPISGHRSVSWYQQTPGQGLQFLFEYFSETQRNKGNFPGRFSGRQFSNSRSEMNVSTLELGDSALYLCASSLETLQETQYFGPGTRLLVL.

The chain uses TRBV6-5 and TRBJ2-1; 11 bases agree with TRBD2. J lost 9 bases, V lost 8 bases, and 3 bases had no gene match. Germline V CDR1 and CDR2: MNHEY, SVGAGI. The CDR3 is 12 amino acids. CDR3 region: CASSGTSGEQFF. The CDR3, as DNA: TGTGCCAGCTCCGGGACTAGCGGTGAGCAGTTCTTC.

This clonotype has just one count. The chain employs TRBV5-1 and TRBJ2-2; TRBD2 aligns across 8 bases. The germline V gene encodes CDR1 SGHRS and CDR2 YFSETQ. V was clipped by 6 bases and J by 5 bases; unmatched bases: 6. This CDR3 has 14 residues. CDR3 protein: CASITGLETGELFF. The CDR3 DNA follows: TGCGCCAGCATCACGGGACTAGAAACCGGGGAGCTGTTTTTT.

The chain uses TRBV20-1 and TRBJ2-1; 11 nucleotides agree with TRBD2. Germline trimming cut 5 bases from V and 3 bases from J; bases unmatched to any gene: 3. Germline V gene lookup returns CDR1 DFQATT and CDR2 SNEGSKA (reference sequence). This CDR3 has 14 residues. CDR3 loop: CSASLAGDYNEQFF. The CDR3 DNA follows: TGCAGTGCTTCACTAGCGGGGGACTACAATGAGCAGTTCTTC.

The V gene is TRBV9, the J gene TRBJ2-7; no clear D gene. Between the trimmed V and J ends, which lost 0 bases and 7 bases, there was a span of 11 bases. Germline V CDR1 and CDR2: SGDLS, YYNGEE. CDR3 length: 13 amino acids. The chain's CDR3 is CASSVVNSQEQYF. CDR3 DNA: TGTGCCAGCAGCGTAGTGAATAGTCAAGAGCAGTACTTC. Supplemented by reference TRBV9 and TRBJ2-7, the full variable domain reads DSGVTQTPKHLITATGQRVTLRCSPRSGDLSVYWYQQSLDQGLQFLIQYYNGEERAKGNILERFSAQQFPDLHSELNLSSLELGDSALYFCASSVVNSQEQYFGPGTRLTVT.

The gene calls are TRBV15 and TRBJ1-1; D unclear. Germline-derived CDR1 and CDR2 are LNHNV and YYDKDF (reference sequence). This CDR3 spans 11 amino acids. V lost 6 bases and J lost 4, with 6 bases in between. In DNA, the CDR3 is TGTGCCACCAGTTCCCGCACTGAAGCTTTCTTT. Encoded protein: CATSSRTEAFF.

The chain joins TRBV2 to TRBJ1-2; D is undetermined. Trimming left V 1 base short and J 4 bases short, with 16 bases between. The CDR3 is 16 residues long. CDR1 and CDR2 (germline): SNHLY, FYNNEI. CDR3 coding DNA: TGTGCCAGCAGTGAAGATCCGAGCGATGGTACCTATGGCTACACCTTC. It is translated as CASSEDPSDGTYGYTF.

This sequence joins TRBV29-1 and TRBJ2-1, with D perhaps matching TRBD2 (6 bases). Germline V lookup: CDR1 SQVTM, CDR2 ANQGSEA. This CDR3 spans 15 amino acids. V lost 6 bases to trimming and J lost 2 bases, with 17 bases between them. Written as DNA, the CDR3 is TGCAGCGTGGCGACCGGGACTGGTGCCTACAATGAGCAGTTCTTC. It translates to CSVATGTGAYNEQFF.

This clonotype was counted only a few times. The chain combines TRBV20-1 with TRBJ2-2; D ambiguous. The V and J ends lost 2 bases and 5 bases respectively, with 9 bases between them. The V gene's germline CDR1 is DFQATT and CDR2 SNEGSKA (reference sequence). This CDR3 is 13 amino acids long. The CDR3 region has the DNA TGCAGTGCTAGACCAAGTCAGACCGGGGAGCTGTTTTTT. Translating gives CSARPSQTGELFF.

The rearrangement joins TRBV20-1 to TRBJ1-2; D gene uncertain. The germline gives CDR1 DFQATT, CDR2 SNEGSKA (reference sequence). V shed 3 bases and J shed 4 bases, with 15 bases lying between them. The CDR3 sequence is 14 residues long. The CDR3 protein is CSARFALSGYGYTF. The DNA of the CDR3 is TGCAGTGCTAGGTTCGCCTTGTCAGGCTATGGCTACACCTTC.

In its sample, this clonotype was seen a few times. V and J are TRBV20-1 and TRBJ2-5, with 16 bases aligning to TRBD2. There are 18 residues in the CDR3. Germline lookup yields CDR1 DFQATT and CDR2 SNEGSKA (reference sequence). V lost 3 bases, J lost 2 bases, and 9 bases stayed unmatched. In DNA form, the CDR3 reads TGCAGTGCTAGTAAGGGACTAGCGGGGGGGCCGTATCAAGAGACCCAGTACTTC. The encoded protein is CSASKGLAGGPYQETQYF.

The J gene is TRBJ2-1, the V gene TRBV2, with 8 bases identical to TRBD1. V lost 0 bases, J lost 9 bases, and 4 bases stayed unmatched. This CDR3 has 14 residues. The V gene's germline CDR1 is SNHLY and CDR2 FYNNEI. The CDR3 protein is CASSEAITGGEQFF. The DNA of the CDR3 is TGTGCCAGCAGTGAAGCAATAACAGGGGGTGAGCAGTTCTTC.

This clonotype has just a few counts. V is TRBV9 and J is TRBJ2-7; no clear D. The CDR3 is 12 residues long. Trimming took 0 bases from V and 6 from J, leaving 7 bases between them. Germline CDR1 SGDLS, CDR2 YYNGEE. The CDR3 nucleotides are TGTGCCAGCAGCGTAGTAGGATCCGAGCAGTACTTC. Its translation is CASSVVGSEQYF.